One T cell receptor beta chain is described in this entry. The CDR3 runs 14 residues. CDR1 is MNHEY and CDR2 is SMNVEV in the germline V gene (reference sequence). Between the trimmed V and J ends, which lost 5 bases and 8 bases, there was a span of 16 bases. The data belong to a study of immune characterization of retroperitoneal liposarcoma. TCRdb re-analysed the PCR reads in MiXCR, keeping a single row per CDR3 protein. The repertoire includes almost 2,500 distinct CDR3 sequences, around 25% of them detected once, and roughly 9.8% sits in the top ten. Sample: tumor tissue. V is TRBV27 and J is TRBJ2-1; D call uncertain. The sequence was collected from a male donor with retroperitoneal liposarcoma. As DNA, the CDR3 is TGTGCCAGCAGTCCCGCCCATATCTTCTATGAGCAGTTCTTC. This gives the protein CASSPAHIFYEQFF.